This entry lists 20 T cell receptor beta chains sequenced from one sample in a study of early T cells in non-severe SARS-CoV-2 infection. TCRdb re-called the 5' RACE reads with MiXCR, one entry per CDR3 protein. This sample carries approximately 31,000 distinct CDR3 sequences, approximately 6.2% of them seen once, and the ten largest clones take approximately 5%. The sequenced material came from whole blood. The receptors were sampled from an adult who was a healthcare worker with PCR-confirmed SARS-CoV-2 infection or an uninfected control (not recorded which).

There are many counts of this clonotype. This sequence joins TRBV29-1 and TRBJ2-5, with D perhaps TRBD1 (8 bases). V was cut by 6 bases and J by 4 bases, with 18 bases left in between. The CDR3 consists of 14 residues. Germline lookup yields CDR1 SQVTM and CDR2 ANQGSEA. The CDR3 loop is CSVDGTGGGETQYF. CDR3 nucleotides: TGCAGCGTCGATGGGACAGGCGGGGGAGAGACCCAGTACTTC.

This clonotype has ten or more counts. V is TRBV18 and J is TRBJ2-5; tentative D call: TRBD1 (6 bases). The germline V and J ends were trimmed by 3 bases and 5 bases, with 16 bases remaining between them. Looked up from germline, CDR1 is KGHSH and CDR2 is LQKENI. The CDR3 is 15 residues long. CDR3 loop: CASSPRTEILETQYF. CDR3 nucleotides: TGTGCCAGCTCACCCCGGACAGAGATCCTGGAGACCCAGTACTTC.

The rearrangement joins TRBV18 to TRBJ2-7; 12 bases are a match to TRBD1. With V trimmed by 1 base and J by 4 bases, 2 bases remained unmatched. The V gene's germline CDR1 is KGHSH and CDR2 LQKENI. This CDR3 contains 15 residues. The CDR3 DNA sequence: TGTGCCAGCTCACCACGGGACAGGGGGCTGTACGAGCAGTACGTC. Encoded protein: CASSPRDRGLYEQYV.

As regards this clonotype: A much larger clone sits a single nucleotide away, making a read error possible. The chain uses TRBV20-1 and TRBJ2-2; 7 nucleotides agree with TRBD2. Germline V gene sequence: CDR1 DFQATT, CDR2 SNEGSKA (reference sequence). The CDR3 runs to 16 residues. DNA for the CDR3: TGCAGTGCTAGAGATCAAGGGACTATATACACCGGGGAGCTGCTTTTT. Its protein product is CSARDQGTIYTGELLF.

A few counts support this clonotype. The chain is built from TRBV5-1 and TRBJ2-5; 12 bases fit TRBD1. Trimming cost V 4 bases and J 5 bases; bases outside gene matches: 6. Looked up from germline, CDR1 is SGHRS and CDR2 is YFSETQ. The CDR3 length is 15 residues. The CDR3 region has the DNA TGCGCCAGCAGCCGCGGGACAGGGGGCTTTGAGACCCAGTACTTC. This translates into CASSRGTGGFETQYF.

In its sample, this clonotype was seen many times. J is TRBJ1-5 and V is TRBV27, with a weak D call TRBD1 (6 bases). CDR1 and CDR2 from the germline V gene are MNHEY and SMNVEV (reference sequence). Trimming left V 1 base short and J 7 bases short, with 11 bases between. The length of the CDR3 is 14 residues. The DNA of the CDR3 is TGTGCCAGCAGTTTATTAGGGGGGGAACAGCCCCAGCATTTT. Amino acids: CASSLLGGEQPQHF.

Ten or more counts support this clonotype. The chain combines TRBV20-1 with TRBJ2-7, with 7 nucleotides matching TRBD2. The CDR3 runs to 12 residues. J gave up 2 bases and V 5 bases, and 3 bases lay outside the gene matches. The germline V gene has CDR1 DFQATT and CDR2 SNEGSKA (reference sequence). DNA for the CDR3: TGCAGTGCTGGAGCGGGACCCTACGAGCAGTACTTC. Its translation: CSAGAGPYEQYF.

This clonotype was seen at least ten times. The chain combines TRBV29-1 with TRBJ2-1; possibly TRBD1 or TRBD2 for D (5 bases each). With 6 bases removed from V and 2 bases from J, the gap between germline ends came to 11 bases. The CDR3 consists of 13 residues. The germline V gene has CDR1 SQVTM and CDR2 ANQGSEA. The CDR3 sequence: CSVRDGTYNEQFF. The DNA of the CDR3 is TGCAGCGTCCGGGACGGGACCTACAATGAGCAGTTCTTC.

This clonotype has at least ten counts. The CDR3 sequence is CASRSPIAFEKLFF. CDR3 coding DNA: TGTGCCAGCAGATCGCCAATTGCCTTTGAAAAACTGTTTTTT. The chain employs TRBV28 and TRBJ1-4; D call uncertain. Germline CDR1 and CDR2: MDHEN and SYDVKM. V lost 6 bases and J lost 7, with 15 bases in between. The CDR3 covers 14 residues.

This clonotype was seen repeatedly, ten times or more. The rearrangement joins TRBV5-1 to TRBJ1-2; D is possibly TRBD1 (6 bases). V was cut by 4 bases and J by 2 bases, with 15 bases left in between. This CDR3 spans 15 amino acids. CDR1 and CDR2 (germline): SGHRS, YFSETQ. In DNA form, the CDR3 reads TGCGCCAGCAGCAGTGGGGACACCCAGAACTATGGCTACACCTTC. Protein: CASSSGDTQNYGYTF.

This clonotype is termed medium-sized (0.01 to 0.1%). J is TRBJ2-3 and V is TRBV10-3, with D perhaps matching TRBD2 (5 bases). This CDR3 has 15 amino acids. Trimming stripped 0 bases from V and 3 bases from J, with 10 bases between. Germline values: CDR1 ENHRY, CDR2 SYGVKD. The CDR3 loop is CAISESSWETDTQYF. The CDR3 nucleotides are TGTGCCATCAGTGAGTCGAGTTGGGAGACAGATACGCAGTATTTT.

This clonotype was recorded many times. This chain links TRBV20-1 with TRBJ1-6, with D maybe TRBD1 (5 bases). Looked up from germline, CDR1 is DFQATT and CDR2 is SNEGSKA (reference sequence). Trimming left V 3 bases short and J 9 bases short, with 12 bases between. The CDR3 is 13 amino acids. The CDR3 reads CSASSGAGSPLHF. CDR3 sequence (DNA): TGCAGTGCTAGTTCCGGGGCCGGTTCACCCCTCCACTTT.

This clonotype was seen at least ten times. The CDR3 spells CASSLGGASSYNEQFF. In DNA form, the CDR3 reads TGTGCCAGCAGCTTGGGGGGTGCAAGCTCCTACAATGAGCAGTTCTTC. The chain has TRBV11-2 and TRBJ2-1; possible D gene TRBD2, 6 bases. V was shortened by 3 bases and J by 0 bases, with 12 bases between the two germline ends. CDR1 and CDR2 (germline): SGHAT, FQNNGV. The CDR3 extends over 16 amino acids.

This clonotype was counted many times. The rearrangement links TRBV20-1 to TRBJ2-7; D possibly corresponds to TRBD2 (6 bases). Germline values: CDR1 DFQATT, CDR2 SNEGSKA (reference sequence). Between the trimmed V and J ends, which lost 0 bases and 4 bases, there was a span of 16 bases. The CDR3 is 15 amino acids. The chain's CDR3 is CSARDLFGGTYEQYF. The CDR3 DNA follows: TGCAGTGCTAGAGATCTGTTCGGCGGGACTTACGAGCAGTACTTC.

The sample holds a few counts of this clonotype. The DNA for the CDR3 is TGCGCCAGCAGCGTCTACTCCGGGTCAACTGAAGCTTTCTTT. It is translated as CASSVYSGSTEAFF. The chain combines TRBV5-1 with TRBJ1-1; no clear D. This CDR3 is 14 amino acids long. Germline V lookup: CDR1 SGHRS, CDR2 YFSETQ. V lost 4 bases, J lost 5 bases, and 15 bases lay in between.

This clonotype was seen ten or more times. The chain links TRBV10-2 to TRBJ2-1, with TRBD2 identical over 11 bases. V shed 2 bases and J 6 bases; nucleotides not matched to a gene: 0. Germline CDR1 reads WSHSY; CDR2 reads SAAADI. The CDR3 has 14 amino acids. The CDR3 coding sequence is TGCGCCAGCAGTGAGGGACTAGCGGGCAATGAGCAGTTCTTC. Its translation: CASSEGLAGNEQFF.

This clonotype was recorded many times. The CDR3 nucleotides are TGTGCCAGCAGTTTCCGACAGGGAAAAAACATTCAGTACTTC. Protein product: CASSFRQGKNIQYF. The chain employs TRBV12-3 or TRBV12-4 and TRBJ2-4; 7 nucleotides agree with TRBD1. After removal of 3 bases from V and 4 bases from J, the junction contained 3 bases not matched to a gene. This CDR3 region has 14 residues.

In regard to this clonotype: Possible read error: a much larger clone is one base away. V usage is TRBV3-1 and J usage is TRBJ2-5; D gene uncertain. V dropped 1 base and J dropped 13 bases, with 16 bases sitting between them. There are 13 residues in the CDR3. Per the germline V gene, CDR1 is LGHDT and CDR2 is YNNKEL (reference sequence). DNA of the CDR3: TGTGCCAGCAGCCAAGGCTACTCCGTGAGGAGGTACTTC. Its translation: CASSQGYSVRRYF.

This clonotype appeared a few times. This chain uses TRBV12-5 with TRBJ1-5; D not resolved. With 4 bases removed from V and 7 bases from J, the gap between germline ends came to 8 bases. CDR3 size: 12 residues. The germline V gene encodes CDR1 LGHNT and CDR2 FRNRAP. CDR3 amino acids: CASGSLGQPQHF. The CDR3 DNA follows: TGTGCTAGTGGTTCCCTAGGGCAGCCCCAGCATTTT. The full variable domain, its missing parts supplied by reference TRBV12-5 and TRBJ1-5, is DARVTQTPRHKVTEMGQEVTMRCQPILGHNTVFWYRQTMMQGLELLAYFRNRAPLDDSGMPKDRFSAEMPDATLATLKIQPSEPRDSAVYFCASGSLGQPQHFGDGTRLSIL.

This clonotype was counted at least ten times. V is TRBV7-9 and J is TRBJ1-1; tentatively, D is TRBD1 (6 bases). Germline values: CDR1 SEHNR, CDR2 FQNEAQ (reference sequence). The CDR3 runs 12 residues. V lost 5 bases to trimming and J lost 8 bases, with 12 bases between them. As DNA, the CDR3 is TGTGCCAGCAGCGTCGACAGGACGGAAGCTTTCTTT. It yields the protein CASSVDRTEAFF.